These 10 T cell receptor beta chains were all obtained from the same sample, sequenced in a study of cytomegalovirus exposure and HLA in healthy donors. The PCR ran on 60 Vbeta and 13 Jbeta primers. This table comes from immunoSEQ multiplex PCR, and its TCRdb copy is limited to in-frame clones, with some not included. The table has about 110,000 clones, about 59% seen once. The sequencing sample was made of PBMCs. The origin of the receptors is a man aged 25 to 40 in good health and CMV-seropositive.

V usage is TRBV27 and J usage is TRBJ2-5; D may be TRBD2 (5 bases). Germline CDR1 and CDR2: MNHEY and SMNVEV (reference sequence). Trimming stripped 5 bases from V and 4 bases from J, with 17 bases between. This CDR3 comprises 15 residues. The CDR3 nucleotides are TGTGCCAGCAGTCCCTCTAGCTACCCCAGAGAGACCCAGTACTTC. This gives the protein CASSPSSYPRETQYF.

This clone has only a few counts. The chain joins TRBV5-4 to TRBJ2-3; 8 bases agree with TRBD1. Germline assignment: CDR1 SGHNT and CDR2 YYREEE (reference sequence). The ends lost 4 bases at V and 2 bases at J; junction bases unmatched: 9. This CDR3 is built from 16 residues. CDR3 region: CASSPQGALSTDTQYF. The CDR3 DNA is TGTGCCAGCAGCCCGCAGGGGGCTCTATCCACAGATACGCAGTATTTT. The full variable domain, its missing parts supplied by reference TRBV5-4 and TRBJ2-3, is ETGVTQSPTHLIKTRGQQVTLRCSSQSGHNTVSWYQQALGQGPQFIFQYYREEENGRGNFPPRFSGLQFPNYSSELNVNALELDDSALYLCASSPQGALSTDTQYFGPGTRLTVL.

The chain combines TRBV6-6 with TRBJ2-3, with 10 bases fitting TRBD2. Looked up from germline, CDR1 is MNHNY and CDR2 is SVGAGI (reference sequence). V lost 7 bases to trimming and J lost 2 bases; unmatched junction nucleotides: 6. The length of the CDR3 is 15 residues. CDR3 in DNA: TGTGCCAGCACCCGAAGCGGGGGGGCCACAGATACGCAGTATTTT. Amino acids: CASTRSGGATDTQYF.

V is TRBV5-3 and J is TRBJ1-6; 8 bases match TRBD1. TRBV5-3 is labeled an ORF, and its function is uncertain. The trim removed 4 bases at V and 8 bases at J, leaving 14 bases unmatched. The CDR3 sequence is 17 residues long. CDR3 region: CARSGGGQGAKDSPLHF. CDR3 bases: TGTGCCAGAAGCGGGGGAGGTCAGGGGGCGAAGGATTCACCCCTCCACTTT.

The chain recombines TRBV21-1 with TRBJ2-7; no DNA check was done on the table's D call, TRBD1. TRBV21-1 is a documented pseudogene. This CDR3 is 12 amino acids long. The CDR3 bases are TGTGCCAGCAGCACAAACAGGGAGGAGCAGTACTTC. Protein: CASSTNREEQYF.

There are a few counts of this clone. The J gene is TRBJ1-5, the V gene TRBV6-1; D remains ambiguous. V gave up 6 bases and J gave up 5 bases, with 14 bases separating them. CDR3 length equals 14 residues. Germline CDR1 MNHNS, CDR2 SASEGT. The CDR3 region is CASSESGDYQPQHF. The CDR3 bases are TGTGCCAGCAGCGAATCGGGAGATTATCAGCCCCAGCATTTT.

The V and J genes are TRBV6-5 and TRBJ2-5, with TRBD1 matching over 9 bases. Germline CDR1 MNHEY, CDR2 SVGAGI. This CDR3 contains 13 residues. V lost 6 bases to trimming and J lost 3 bases; unmatched junction nucleotides: 2. DNA of the CDR3: TGTGCCAGCAGGCGACAGGGGGAAGAGACCCAGTACTTC. It yields the protein CASRRQGEETQYF.

The V and J genes are TRBV4-2 and TRBJ2-7, with D tentatively TRBD1 (6 bases). The germline V and J ends were trimmed by 1 base and 2 bases, with 12 bases remaining between them. CDR3 length: 15 amino acids. Germline CDR1 LGHNA, CDR2 YNFKEQ. DNA of the CDR3: TGTGCCAGCAGCCAAGGGAGGACAGAGGCCTACGAGCAGTACTTC. It codes for CASSQGRTEAYEQYF.

The sample holds a few counts of this clone. The J gene is TRBJ2-5, the V gene TRBV29-1, with D perhaps TRBD1 (7 bases). Germline CDR1 and CDR2: SQVTM and ANQGSEA. This CDR3 has 13 amino acids. V lost 2 bases and J 2 bases, leaving 9 bases between the germline ends. In DNA form, the CDR3 reads TGCAGCGTTGAACAGGGGGGACAAGAGACCCAGTACTTC. Translating gives CSVEQGGQETQYF.

The chain combines TRBV27 with TRBJ2-1; 10 bases are shared with TRBD1. Germline V CDR1 and CDR2: MNHEY, SMNVEV (reference sequence). Germline trimming cut 6 bases from V and 8 bases from J; bases unmatched to any gene: 10. The CDR3 totals 15 residues. The CDR3 bases are TGTGCCAGCAGCCGGGACAGGGGTTTTGGGTATGAGCAGTTCTTC. Translated, it gives CASSRDRGFGYEQFF.